These 26 T cell receptor beta chains came from one sample sequenced in a study of T-cell memory formation after mild COVID-19. TCRdb reprocessed the 5' RACE reads via MiXCR and lists one record per CDR3 protein. Among roughly 560,000 distinct CDR3 sequences listed, around 20% were seen once. The sequencing input was PBMCs or a T cell subset sorted from them (not recorded which). Receptor source: an adult woman who had mild COVID-19 (a few samples of this study predate the infection). Cell type and time point are not known.

This clonotype was seen only a few times. The chain has TRBV6-6 and TRBJ1-1, with D uncertain. The CDR3 runs 13 residues. Germline V CDR1 and CDR2: MNHNY, SVGAGI (reference sequence). Trimming removed 8 bases from V and 1 base from J, with 11 bases in between. The CDR3: CASQDGQNTEAFF. CDR3 sequence (DNA): TGTGCCAGCCAGGACGGCCAGAACACTGAAGCTTTCTTT.

The sample holds a few counts of this clonotype. The CDR3 DNA is TGTGCCAGCAGCCCAATTGGCGGGACTAGCGGGAGGGGAGGCGACAATGAGCAGTTCTTC. Protein product: CASSPIGGTSGRGGDNEQFF. V and J are TRBV7-8 and TRBJ2-1; 16 positions match TRBD2. The CDR3 has 20 residues. V shed 5 bases, J shed 5 bases, and the junction held 15 bases outside the gene matches. CDR1 and CDR2 from the germline V gene are SGHVS and FQNEAQ. Full variable domain (missing parts from reference TRBV7-8 and TRBJ2-1): GAGVSQSPRYKVAKRGQDVALRCDPISGHVSLFWYQQALGQGPEFLTYFQNEAQLDKSGLPSDRFFAERPEGSVSTLKIQRTQQEDSAVYLCASSPIGGTSGRGGDNEQFFGPGTRLTVL.

This chain connects TRBV7-3 to TRBJ2-3, with 7 bases aligning to TRBD2. Germline CDR1 SGHTA, CDR2 FQGTGA. The CDR3 covers 15 residues. V shed 1 base and J 2 bases; nucleotides not matched to a gene: 3. CDR3 DNA: TGTGCCAGCAGCTTAAGGGAGGGGACCACAGATACGCAGTATTTT. Protein sequence: CASSLREGTTDTQYF.

In its sample, this clonotype was seen a few times. This chain links TRBV12-3 or TRBV12-4 with TRBJ2-3; TRBD1 is a possible D gene (6 bases). The CDR3 is 15 residues long. V shed 1 base and J shed 0 bases, with 8 bases lying between them. CDR3 region: CASSLGQASTDTQYF. The CDR3, as DNA: TGTGCCAGCAGTTTAGGACAGGCTAGCACAGATACGCAGTATTTT.

This clonotype has more than one count but fewer than ten. This chain links TRBV27 with TRBJ2-6; TRBD1 might be the D (6 bases). The V gene's germline CDR1 is MNHEY and CDR2 SMNVEV (reference sequence). V lost 5 bases and J lost 0, with 11 bases in between. This CDR3 region has 16 residues. The CDR3 loop is CASSLLGGSGANVLTF. CDR3 coding DNA: TGTGCCAGCAGTCTATTAGGGGGCTCTGGGGCCAACGTCCTGACTTTC.

This clonotype was seen a few times. In nucleotides, the CDR3 is TGTGCCAGCAGCTTAGCGCTGGGGGAGTCGACTGAAGCTTTCTTT. It yields the protein CASSLALGESTEAFF. The chain carries TRBV7-8 and TRBJ1-1; TRBD1 might be the D (5 bases). The CDR3 spans 15 residues. In germline, CDR1 is SGHVS, CDR2 FQNEAQ. Trimming removed 0 bases at V and 5 bases at J, with 13 bases between.

The chain employs TRBV7-6 and TRBJ1-1; 7 bases match TRBD1. The germline V gene has CDR1 SGHVS and CDR2 FNYEAQ. The CDR3 length is 16 residues. Trimming took 0 bases from V and 2 from J; bases not matched to a gene: 6. The CDR3 protein is CASSLALTGVNTEAFF. In DNA form, the CDR3 reads TGTGCCAGCAGCTTAGCGCTAACAGGGGTAAACACTGAAGCTTTCTTT.

The chain couples TRBV7-9 to TRBJ2-4; a weak D match, TRBD2 (6 bases). V shed 4 bases and J shed 7 bases, with 11 bases lying between them. Germline CDR1 reads SEHNR; CDR2 reads FQNEAQ (reference sequence). The CDR3 is 13 residues long. The CDR3 nucleotides read TGTGCCAGCAGCTGGGGCGGGGTGAACATTCAGTACTTC. This gives the protein CASSWGGVNIQYF. The full variable domain, completed using reference TRBV7-9 and TRBJ2-4, is DTGVSQNPRHKITKRGQNVTFRCDPISEHNRLYWYRQTLGQGPEFLTYFQNEAQLEKSRLLSDRFSAERPKGSFSTLEIQRTEQGDSAMYLCASSWGGVNIQYFGAGTRLSVL.

The V call is TRBV30, the J call TRBJ2-1; 7 nucleotides agree with TRBD2. The CDR3 contains 12 residues. CDR1 GTSNPN and CDR2 SVGIG come from the germline V gene (reference sequence). V trimming: 5 bases; J trimming: 4 bases; junction bases outside the gene matches: 2. The CDR3 coding sequence is TGTGCCTGGGACGGGGGGTACAATGAGCAGTTCTTC. This gives the protein CAWDGGYNEQFF.

This clonotype was detected many times. The rearrangement links TRBV30 to TRBJ2-5; TRBD2 aligns across 7 bases. Germline V CDR1 and CDR2: GTSNPN, SVGIG (reference sequence). The CDR3 runs 15 residues. V lost 1 base, J lost 0 bases, and 5 bases stayed unmatched. The CDR3 loop is CAWSARGWYQETQYF. The CDR3 nucleotides read TGTGCCTGGAGTGCGCGGGGGTGGTACCAAGAGACCCAGTACTTC.

This chain connects TRBV21-1 to TRBJ2-7; no check of the table's D call, TRBD1, against the DNA was made. TRBV21-1 counts as a pseudogene. The CDR3 consists of 17 residues. CDR3 nucleotides: TGTGCCAGCCCCGACAGGGCCCGGCCTCCCCTCTCCTACGAGCAGTACTTC. Encoded protein: CASPDRARPPLSYEQYF.

This chain uses TRBV6-4 with TRBJ1-2; 7 nucleotides align to TRBD1. There are 15 residues in the CDR3. The germline CDR1 and CDR2 sequences are MRHNA and SNTAGT. Losses at the gene ends were 6 bases for V and 2 bases for J; bases not matched to a gene: 9. CDR3 DNA sequence: TGTGCCAGCAGGGATTGGGACAGCCCAAACTATGGCTACACCTTC. Translated: CASRDWDSPNYGYTF.

The chain combines TRBV11-2 with TRBJ2-1; 8 bases line up with TRBD1. The ends lost 5 bases at V and 8 bases at J; junction bases unmatched: 8. Germline CDR1 SGHAT, CDR2 FQNNGV. The CDR3 loop spans 14 amino acids. The CDR3 sequence: CASSIRTGRYEQFF. CDR3 in DNA: TGTGCCAGCAGCATAAGGACAGGGCGGTATGAGCAGTTCTTC.

The table lists this clonotype with a few counts. The chain has TRBV5-6 and TRBJ2-5, with D possibly called TRBD1 or TRBD2 (6 bases each). V gave up 2 bases and J gave up 3 bases, with 11 bases separating them. Germline CDR1 is SGHDT and CDR2 is YYEEEE. This CDR3 is 14 amino acids long. CDR3: CASSLTGAKETQYF. The CDR3, as DNA: TGTGCCAGCAGCTTAACGGGGGCTAAAGAGACCCAGTACTTC.

This clonotype appeared once. This sequence joins TRBV3-1 and TRBJ2-1; 14 nucleotides agree with TRBD2. Germline CDR1 reads LGHDT; CDR2 reads YNNKEL (reference sequence). There are 17 residues in the CDR3. Losses at the gene ends were 3 bases for V and 7 bases for J; bases not matched to a gene: 8. The CDR3 coding sequence is TGTGCCAGCAGCCATCCCTCCGGGACTAGCGGGGGTAATGAGCAGTTCTTC. Residues: CASSHPSGTSGGNEQFF.

The chain employs TRBV15 and TRBJ1-5; 10 bases match TRBD1. Trimming took 0 bases from V and 6 from J; bases not matched to a gene: 2. In germline, CDR1 is LNHNV, CDR2 YYDKDF (reference sequence). The CDR3 spans 15 residues. In nucleotides, the CDR3 is TGTGCCACCAGCAGAGAGACAGGGGGCGGTCAGCCCCAGCATTTT. Its protein product is CATSRETGGGQPQHF.

V gene TRBV5-5 combines with J gene TRBJ2-2; 14 bases map to TRBD2. Germline V gene lookup returns CDR1 SGHKS and CDR2 YYEKEE (reference sequence). The CDR3 is 17 amino acids. V shed 3 bases and J 1 base; nucleotides not matched to a gene: 2. The CDR3 here is CASSSGLAGGNTGELFF. CDR3 nucleotides: TGTGCCAGCAGCTCTGGACTAGCGGGGGGGAACACCGGGGAGCTGTTTTTT.

This clonotype was counted only a few times. The genes are TRBV7-8 and TRBJ1-1; D uncertain. The CDR3 has 14 residues. The ends were cut back, 7 bases at V and 0 bases at J, with 12 bases in the middle. CDR1 is SGHVS and CDR2 is FQNEAQ in the germline V gene. CDR3 in DNA: TGTGCCAGCACGCCGTCGGGCCTGAACACTGAAGCTTTCTTT. Translated, it gives CASTPSGLNTEAFF.

This chain connects TRBV7-9 to TRBJ1-4; D remains ambiguous. CDR1 and CDR2 (germline): SEHNR, FQNEAQ (reference sequence). This CDR3 has 18 residues. Trimming pared 2 bases from V and 0 bases from J, leaving 16 bases between. The DNA of the CDR3 is TGTGCCAGCAGCTTATCCACCGTCGGTTTGGCAACTAATGAAAAACTGTTTTTT. It yields the protein CASSLSTVGLATNEKLFF.

The chain joins TRBV7-9 to TRBJ2-5; 12 bases map to TRBD2. CDR3 length: 16 residues. Trimming removed 5 bases from V and 2 bases from J; junction bases left unmatched: 6. Germline loops: CDR1 SEHNR, CDR2 FQNEAQ (reference sequence). DNA for the CDR3: TGTGCCAGCAGCCCCTTCGGACTAGCGGGACAAGAGACCCAGTACTTC. This gives the protein CASSPFGLAGQETQYF.

This clonotype was counted a few times. The J gene is TRBJ2-5, the V gene TRBV11-3; D is undetermined. Germline CDR1 is SGHNT and CDR2 is YENEEA. The V end lost 8 bases, the J end lost 2 bases, and 9 bases lay between the germline ends. This CDR3 is built from 12 residues. This chain's CDR3 is CASGSNQETQYF. Here the CDR3 DNA reads TGTGCCAGCGGTTCCAATCAAGAGACCCAGTACTTC.

V usage is TRBV18 and J usage is TRBJ2-1; TRBD1 is a possible D gene (7 bases). The germline gives CDR1 KGHSH, CDR2 LQKENI. V lost 3 bases, J lost 0 bases, and 9 bases lay in between. CDR3 size: 15 residues. This CDR3 is CASSPQGGSYNEQFF. In DNA, the CDR3 is TGTGCCAGCTCACCGCAGGGGGGCTCCTACAATGAGCAGTTCTTC.

This clonotype turned up a few times. The chain employs TRBV3-1 and TRBJ2-1; possibly TRBD1 or TRBD2 for D (5 bases each). V was trimmed by 1 base and J by 4 bases, leaving 11 bases between them. CDR3 size: 15 residues. Germline-derived CDR1 and CDR2 are LGHDT and YNNKEL (reference sequence). CDR3 residues: CASSQGGRTYNEQFF. The CDR3 DNA reads as TGTGCCAGCAGCCAAGGGGGACGGACGTACAATGAGCAGTTCTTC.

The chain carries TRBV29-1 and TRBJ2-1; 10 nucleotides line up with TRBD2. This CDR3 is built from 15 residues. Germline CDR1 and CDR2: SQVTM and ANQGSEA. V gave up 6 bases and J gave up 2 bases; unmatched junction bases: 7. The CDR3 protein is CSVRSGLAAYNEQFF. In DNA form, the CDR3 reads TGCAGCGTCCGATCTGGACTAGCGGCCTACAATGAGCAGTTCTTC.

The chain has TRBV15 and TRBJ2-7; D is unclear. Germline V gives CDR1 LNHNV, CDR2 YYDKDF (reference sequence). This CDR3 contains 12 residues. V lost 4 bases and J lost 5, with 9 bases in between. CDR3 sequence (DNA): TGTGCCACCAGCACCCCCCCGAACGAGCAGTACTTC. It yields the protein CATSTPPNEQYF.

This chain connects TRBV21-1 to TRBJ1-2; the table's D call, TRBD1, has no DNA check behind it. TRBV21-1 is assigned pseudogene status. The CDR3 has 15 residues. This CDR3 is CASSNNRGPHYGYTF. The CDR3, as DNA: TGTGCCAGCAGCAACAACAGGGGGCCCCACTATGGCTACACCTTC.